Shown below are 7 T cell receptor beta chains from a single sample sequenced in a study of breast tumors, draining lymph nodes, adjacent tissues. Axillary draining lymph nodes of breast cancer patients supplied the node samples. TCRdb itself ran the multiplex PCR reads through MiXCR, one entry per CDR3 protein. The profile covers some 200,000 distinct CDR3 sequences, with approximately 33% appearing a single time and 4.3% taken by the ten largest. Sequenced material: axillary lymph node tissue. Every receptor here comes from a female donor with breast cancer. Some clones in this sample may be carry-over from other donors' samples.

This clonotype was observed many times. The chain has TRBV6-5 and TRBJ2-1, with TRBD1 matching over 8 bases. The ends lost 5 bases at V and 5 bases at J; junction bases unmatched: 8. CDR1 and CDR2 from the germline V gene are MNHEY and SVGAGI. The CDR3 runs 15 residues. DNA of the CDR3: TGTGCCAGCAGTAGAGACAGGGGTTCAAACAATGAGCAGTTCTTC. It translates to CASSRDRGSNNEQFF.

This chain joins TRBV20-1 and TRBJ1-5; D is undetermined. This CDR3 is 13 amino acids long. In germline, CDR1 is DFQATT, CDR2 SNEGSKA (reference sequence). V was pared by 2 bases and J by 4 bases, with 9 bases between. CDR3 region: CSARLGGNQPQHF. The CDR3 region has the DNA TGCAGTGCTAGATTGGGCGGGAATCAGCCCCAGCATTTT.

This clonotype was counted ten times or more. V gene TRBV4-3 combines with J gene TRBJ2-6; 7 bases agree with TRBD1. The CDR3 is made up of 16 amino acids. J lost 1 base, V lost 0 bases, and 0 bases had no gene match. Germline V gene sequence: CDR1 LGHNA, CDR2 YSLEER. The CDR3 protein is CASSQETGSGANVLTF. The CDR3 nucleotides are TGCGCCAGCAGCCAAGAGACAGGGTCTGGGGCCAACGTCCTGACTTTC.

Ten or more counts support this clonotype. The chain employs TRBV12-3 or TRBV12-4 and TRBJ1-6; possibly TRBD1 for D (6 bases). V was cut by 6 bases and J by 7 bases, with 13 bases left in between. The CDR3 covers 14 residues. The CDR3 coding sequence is TGTGCCAGCAGCCGTGGGGGGCCGAATTCACCCCTCCACTTT. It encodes CASSRGGPNSPLHF.

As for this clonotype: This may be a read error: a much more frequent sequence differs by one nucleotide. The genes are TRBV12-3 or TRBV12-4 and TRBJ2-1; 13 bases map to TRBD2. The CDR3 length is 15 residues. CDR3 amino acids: CAGRGRTSGRNEQFF. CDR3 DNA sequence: TGTGCCGGCAGGGGTCGGACTAGCGGGAGAAATGAGCAGTTCTTC.

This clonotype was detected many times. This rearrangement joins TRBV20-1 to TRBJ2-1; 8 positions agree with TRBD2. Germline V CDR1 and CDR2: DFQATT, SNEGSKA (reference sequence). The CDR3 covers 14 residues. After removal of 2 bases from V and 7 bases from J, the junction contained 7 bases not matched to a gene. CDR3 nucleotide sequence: TGCAGTGCTAGAACCGGGGGGGTCAGGAATGAGCAGTTCTTC. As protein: CSARTGGVRNEQFF.

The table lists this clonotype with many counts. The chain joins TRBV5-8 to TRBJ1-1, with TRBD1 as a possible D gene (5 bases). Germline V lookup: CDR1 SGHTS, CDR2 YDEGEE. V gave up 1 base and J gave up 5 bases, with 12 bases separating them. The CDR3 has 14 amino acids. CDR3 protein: CASSLMGGVTEAFF. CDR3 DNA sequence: TGTGCCAGCAGCTTGATGGGGGGGGTTACTGAAGCTTTCTTT.